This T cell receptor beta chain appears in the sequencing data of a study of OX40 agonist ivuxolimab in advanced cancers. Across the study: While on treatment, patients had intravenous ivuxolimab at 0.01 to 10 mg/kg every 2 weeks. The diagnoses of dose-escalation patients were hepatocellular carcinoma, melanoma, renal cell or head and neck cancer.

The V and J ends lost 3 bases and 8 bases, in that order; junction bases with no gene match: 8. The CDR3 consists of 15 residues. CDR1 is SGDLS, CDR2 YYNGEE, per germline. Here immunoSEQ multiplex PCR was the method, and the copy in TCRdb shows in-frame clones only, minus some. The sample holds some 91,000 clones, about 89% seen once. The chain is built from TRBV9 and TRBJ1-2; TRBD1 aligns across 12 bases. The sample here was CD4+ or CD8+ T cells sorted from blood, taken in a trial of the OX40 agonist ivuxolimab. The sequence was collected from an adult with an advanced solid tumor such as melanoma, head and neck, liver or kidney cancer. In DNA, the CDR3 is TGTGCCAGCAGCGCCGGGGGACAGGGGGCCGGAGGCTACACCTTC. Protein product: CASSAGGQGAGGYTF.